The rows below give T cell receptor beta chains drawn from one sample of a study of blood T cells in healthy people across ages. Each CDR3 protein gets one entry after TCRdb re-called the 5' RACE reads with MiXCR. Of under 2,000,000 distinct CDR3 sequences in the sample, around 48% were seen once. Sequencing input: blood. The origin of the receptors is a woman aged 40 to 50 in good health. Both conserved end residues are part of each CDR3. The order of the fields is V gene, J gene, D gene, clone size, CDR3 DNA, CDR3 protein. A D gene is named only where the DNA matches it firmly. Clone size appears in some rows only: once, few, many, or a class for an expanded clone.

>TRBV12-3/TRBV12-4|TRBJ2-1|NA|NA
TGTGCCAGCAGCCGTAGCCTAGGGGGTGAGCAGTTCTTC
CASSRSLGGEQFF
>TRBV7-8|TRBJ1-2|NA|NA
TGTGCCAGCGGCTTAGAGGTCAGGGACTATGGCTACACCTTC
CASGLEVRDYGYTF
>TRBV6-5|TRBJ1-2|NA|NA
TGTGCCAGCAGTTACTCTACTATGAACTATGGCTACACCTTC
CASSYSTMNYGYTF
>TRBV3-1|TRBJ1-4|NA|NA
TGTGCCAGCAGCCAGCGGGCCCTTAATGAAAAACTGTTTTTT
CASSQRALNEKLFF
>TRBV5-1|TRBJ2-3|NA|NA
TGCGCCAGCAGCTTGGTAATCGGCACAGATACGCAGTATTTT
CASSLVIGTDTQYF
>TRBV27|TRBJ2-1|NA|NA
TGTGCCAGCAGTTTCGAGGCAACCTACAATGAGCAGTTCTTC
CASSFEATYNEQFF
>TRBV6-4|TRBJ1-2|TRBD1|few
TGTGCCAGCAGTGCTCGGACAGGGGTCGGTGGCTACACCTTC
CASSARTGVGGYTF
>TRBV7-2|TRBJ1-2|NA|NA
TGTGCCAGCAGCCCCGCGGGACAAACATATGGCTACACCTTC
CASSPAGQTYGYTF
>TRBV21-1|TRBJ2-7|NA|NA
TGTGCCAGCAGCAAAGCGGGTCTACCAACTACCTACGAGCAGTACTTC
CASSKAGLPTTYEQYF
>TRBV6-2/TRBV6-3|TRBJ2-7|NA|NA
TGTGCCAGCAGTTACGCCGGCCTCGGGAGTTACGAGCAGTACTTC
CASSYAGLGSYEQYF
>TRBV6-5|TRBJ2-7|TRBD1|NA
TGTGCCAGCAGACAGACAGGGATCTACGAGCAGTACTTC
CASRQTGIYEQYF
>TRBV20-1|TRBJ2-1|TRBD2|NA
TGCAGTGCTAGTTCCGCGGGGGGCTCCTACAATGAGCAGTTCTTC
CSASSAGGSYNEQFF
>TRBV2|TRBJ1-1|TRBD1|NA
TGTGCCAGCAGTGAGGACAGGGGAACTGGTGAAGCTTTCTTT
CASSEDRGTGEAFF
>TRBV12-3/TRBV12-4|TRBJ2-7|NA|NA
TGTGCCAGCAGTTCACGGGAGAGATCCTACGAGCAGTACTTC
CASSSRERSYEQYF
>TRBV7-2|TRBJ1-6|NA|NA
TGTGCCAGCAGCTCTAGGACAATTGTGGATTCACCCCTCCACTTT
CASSSRTIVDSPLHF
>TRBV28|TRBJ2-7|NA|many
TGTGCCAGCAGTCCCCCGGGGCTCACCTACGAGCAGTACTTC
CASSPPGLTYEQYF
>TRBV9|TRBJ2-5|TRBD1|NA
TGTGCCAGCAGCGTGATCGGACAGGGCAAAGAGACCCAGTACTTC
CASSVIGQGKETQYF
>TRBV5-1|TRBJ1-4|TRBD1|NA
TGCGCCAGCAGCTTAGACAGGGGTTGGGAAAAACTGTTTTTT
CASSLDRGWEKLFF
>TRBV15|TRBJ2-5|TRBD1|once
TGTGCCACCAGCAGAATGGGGACAGGGGTGGAAGAGCAGTACTTC
CATSRMGTGVEEQYF
>TRBV20-1|TRBJ2-1|NA|NA
TGCAGTGCTAGCAGGGCAGAATCCTACAATGAGCAGTTCTTC
CSASRAESYNEQFF
>TRBV2|TRBJ2-1|NA|once
TGTGCCAGCAGTGAGGAAAGGATCCCCGGCAGTGAGCAGTTCTTC
CASSEERIPGSEQFF
>TRBV6-5|TRBJ1-2|TRBD1|NA
TGTGCCAGCAGTTACGTAGGACAGGAGGGGGACTATGGCTACACCTTC
CASSYVGQEGDYGYTF
>TRBV7-2|TRBJ1-2|NA|few
TGTGCCAGCAGCGGAACCCCAGTTAACTATGGCTACACCTTC
CASSGTPVNYGYTF
>TRBV10-3|TRBJ2-7|TRBD1|few
TGTGCCATCAGTGAGTCTTTGACAGGGAACTACGAGCAGTACTTC
CAISESLTGNYEQYF
>TRBV4-3|TRBJ1-2|NA|NA
TGCGCCAGCAGCCAAGATTGGAACGAGGCCTATGGCTACACCTTC
CASSQDWNEAYGYTF
>TRBV2|TRBJ1-5|TRBD1|few
TGTGCCAGCAGTGCGGGACAGGGGGCGCGCAATCAGCCCCAGCATTTT
CASSAGQGARNQPQHF
>TRBV6-5|TRBJ2-3|TRBD2|few
TGTGCCAGCAGTACGCAGCAACTAGCGGAGGCCACAGATACGCAGTATTTT
CASSTQQLAEATDTQYF
>TRBV20-1|TRBJ1-2|NA|few
TGCAGTGGGGGCCGGGGTATGGACTATGGCTACACCTTC
CSGGRGMDYGYTF
>TRBV3-1|TRBJ1-6|TRBD1|NA
TGTGCCAGCAGCCAATCAGGGACAGACTTTCCAAATTCACCCCTCCACTTT
CASSQSGTDFPNSPLHF
>TRBV4-3|TRBJ2-3|TRBD1|NA
TGCGCCAGCAGCCAATCGACAGGGTCGGGCACAGATACGCAGTATTTT
CASSQSTGSGTDTQYF
>TRBV7-3|TRBJ2-5|NA|few
TGTGCCAGCAGCCGGAGTAGCGAAGAGACCCAGTACTTC
CASSRSSEETQYF
>TRBV9|TRBJ2-5|TRBD2|NA
TGTGCCAGCAGCGAACGCCCAGCGGGGGGGCTTACGGAGACCCAGTACTTC
CASSERPAGGLTETQYF
>TRBV6-2/TRBV6-3|TRBJ2-7|TRBD1|NA
TGTGCCAGCAGGGACCGGGACAGGGACTCCTACGAGCAGTACTTC
CASRDRDRDSYEQYF
>TRBV4-3|TRBJ1-6|NA|NA
TGCGCCAGCAGCCAAGACGTAGGGGGGTCATCTCATAATTCACCCCTCCACTTT
CASSQDVGGSSHNSPLHF
>TRBV6-6|TRBJ2-1|NA|few
TGTGCCAGCCACACGGGGGAGATCTCCTACAATGAGCAGTTCTTC
CASHTGEISYNEQFF
>TRBV20-1|TRBJ1-5|NA|NA
TGCAGTGCTTTCGGCGGGATATCAGGGCAGCCCCAGCATTTT
CSAFGGISGQPQHF
>TRBV20-1|TRBJ2-7|TRBD2|few
TGCAGTGCTAGAGCGGGACTAGCGGGGGGGAAATACGAGCAGTACTTC
CSARAGLAGGKYEQYF
>TRBV7-2|TRBJ1-2|TRBD1|NA
TGTGCCAGCAGCTTAGATCGGACAGGGGGCAACTATGGCTACACCTTC
CASSLDRTGGNYGYTF
>TRBV9|TRBJ2-1|NA|few
TGTGCCAGCAGCACCCGGACACAGCCCTACAATGAGCAGTTCTTC
CASSTRTQPYNEQFF
>TRBV18|TRBJ2-7|NA|few
TGTGCCAGCTCACCTACCAACTTTGGTTACGAGCAGTACTTC
CASSPTNFGYEQYF
>TRBV5-1|TRBJ2-1|TRBD2|few
TGCGCCAGCAGCTTGGGGACCCTAGCGGGGAGGCCGGATGAGCAGTTCTTC
CASSLGTLAGRPDEQFF
>TRBV12-3/TRBV12-4|TRBJ2-7|NA|NA
TGTACCAGCAGGTCAGGGGGGGGAAACGAGCAGTACTTC
CTSRSGGGNEQYF
>TRBV3-1|TRBJ1-4|TRBD1|NA
TGTGCCAGCAGCCAATTCGGGACAGGGGACGAAAAACTGTTTTTT
CASSQFGTGDEKLFF
>TRBV6-5|TRBJ2-5|TRBD2|NA
TGTGCCAGCAATACAGAGGGACTAGCGGGGCCGGAGACCCAGTACTTC
CASNTEGLAGPETQYF
>TRBV13|TRBJ2-1|NA|many
TGTGCCAGCAGCTTAGGCCTCGGCGGTGAGCAGTTCTTC
CASSLGLGGEQFF
>TRBV6-5|TRBJ2-7|TRBD1|NA
TGTGCCAGCACAAGGACAGGGAACTCCTACGAGCAGTACTTC
CASTRTGNSYEQYF
>TRBV6-5|TRBJ2-5|NA|NA
TGTGCCATCGGACAGACCCAAGAGACCCAGTACTTC
CAIGQTQETQYF
>TRBV2|TRBJ2-5|NA|NA
TGTGCCAGCGGAGTGGCTAACTCGGAGACCCAGTACTTC
CASGVANSETQYF
>TRBV20-1|TRBJ2-3|TRBD2|NA
TGCAGTGCTAGGGCCCTAGCGGCGACAGATACGCAGTATTTT
CSARALAATDTQYF
>TRBV28|TRBJ2-4|TRBD1|NA
TGTGCCAGCACCATCGGTATCCGGACAGGGGCCAAAAACATTCAGTACTTC
CASTIGIRTGAKNIQYF
>TRBV7-2|TRBJ2-3|TRBD1|once
TGTGCCAGCAGCCCTCTCCGGGGACAGGGGAGCACAGATACGCAGTATTTT
CASSPLRGQGSTDTQYF
>TRBV15|TRBJ1-2|TRBD1|NA
TGTGCCACCAGCTCCGTGAGGGGGCTTGACTATGGCTACACCTTC
CATSSVRGLDYGYTF
>TRBV7-2|TRBJ2-1|NA|NA
TGTGCCAGCAGCTTAGCTTGGGCGGAGAGCTCCTACAATGAGCAGTTCTTC
CASSLAWAESSYNEQFF
>TRBV27|TRBJ1-1|NA|once
TGTGCCAGCAAAAGGGCGCCCAAGGACACTGAAGCTTTCTTT
CASKRAPKDTEAFF
>TRBV27|TRBJ1-6|NA|few
TGTGCCAGCTGCTATCGATCCCCTCCTAATTCACCCCTCCACTTT
CASCYRSPPNSPLHF